This T cell receptor beta chain was documented in a study of shared clonotypes between healthy human individuals. V was clipped by 1 base and J by 3 bases, with 9 bases between them. Germline V gene lookup returns CDR1 LGHNA and CDR2 YSLEER. The CDR3 loop spans 15 amino acids. Terminally differentiated effector memory CD45RA+ cells were excluded by CCR7 positive selection of CD45RO-negative cells. Clones were sequenced by immunoSEQ multiplex PCR, and TCRdb holds only the in-frame ones, with some missing. The table lists about 2.1 million clones, approximately 92% of them singletons. The source is a man between 18 and 35 years old in good health. Some clones in this sample may be carry-over from other donors' samples. The sample taken for sequencing was naive CD8+ T cells from PBMCs. The rearrangement uses TRBV4-3 and TRBJ2-2, with unresolved D. The CDR3: CASSQVGWDTGELFF. The DNA of the CDR3 is TGCGCCAGCAGCCAAGTGGGGTGGGACACCGGGGAGCTGTTTTTT.